The TCR beta chain described here comes from a study of metastatic and nonmetastatic thyroid tumors. Study at large: Repertoire comparisons spanned blood and tumor or nodule tissue from malignant and benign thyroid patients. Findings of the study overall: Benign nodules reportedly had significantly lower TCR beta diversity than malignant thyroid tumors in blood and tumor.

Source study methods: The study's classifier, a distant-metastasis tool for papillary thyroid cancer, was built using CDR3 differences across clinicopathological groups. Using MiXCR, TCRdb re-called clones from the PCR reads. These V and J calls derive from TCRdb rather than the authors' analysis. The data contain over 15,000 clones, roughly 15% of them singletons. This clone qualifies as medium-sized. The antigen is not known. Each patient went into thyroid surgery without having received any treatment. Trimming removed 5 bases at V and 3 bases at J, with 17 bases between. This CDR3 spans 15 amino acids.

This sequence joins TRBV12-3 or TRBV12-4 and TRBJ2-7, with TRBD1 as a possible D gene (7 bases). This TCR was recovered from a male donor with papillary thyroid cancer or a benign thyroid nodule (not recorded which). Some clones in this sample may be carry-over from other donors' samples. Sequenced input: blood. The CDR3 loop reads CASSARRGVSYEQYF. The CDR3 nucleotides read TGTGCCAGCAGTGCCCGCAGGGGGGTAAGCTACGAGCAGTACTTC.